This is a list of T cell receptor beta chains from one sample in a study of tumor-infiltrating lymphocytes in primary liver carcinoma. TCRdb reprocessed the multiplex PCR reads via MiXCR and lists one record per CDR3 protein. The sample holds over 100,000 distinct CDR3 sequences, approximately 68% seen once. Specimen: tumor-adjacent normal liver tissue. These receptors came from a woman aged 55 to 70 with primary liver carcinoma and hepatitis B virus infection. CDR3s include the opening cysteine and the closing phenylalanine or tryptophan. Each record gives: J gene, clone size, V gene, D gene, CDR3 protein, CDR3 DNA. A D gene is named only where the DNA matches it firmly. Clone size is not always given. Where it is, it says once, few, many or a class for expanded clones.

TRBJ1-1,many,TRBV7-9,TRBD1,CASSDLTGEHLEAFF,TGTGCCAGCAGCGACCTGACAGGGGAGCACCTCGAAGCTTTCTTT
TRBJ2-4,.,TRBV5-4,.,CVSNVTGELNIQYF,TGTGTCAGCAACGTCACGGGGGAGCTAAACATTCAGTATTTC
TRBJ2-1,.,TRBV5-1,.,CPSSLVSSEQFF,TGCCCCAGCAGCTTAGTTAGCAGTGAGCAGTTCTTC
TRBJ2-5,many,TRBV28,.,CASTPSQEQETQYF,TGTGCCAGCACCCCAAGCCAGGAGCAAGAGACCCAGTACTTC
TRBJ2-5,.,TRBV29-1,.,CSVRRGAETQYF,TGCAGCGTTAGGAGGGGGGCAGAGACTCAGTACTTC
TRBJ1-2,.,TRBV24-1,.,CATSALSRSYTF,TGTGCCACCAGTGCACTCTCGAGGAGCTACACCTTC
TRBJ2-1,.,TRBV12-3/TRBV12-4,TRBD2,CSSSAGGIRRRRNNEQFF,TGTTCCAGCAGTGCGGGGGGCATTCGGCGGCGTCGGAACAATGAGCAGTTCTTC
TRBJ2-2,.,TRBV29-1,.,CSLVSQNTGELFF,TGCAGCCTTGTGAGCCAGAACACCGGGGAACTGTTTTTT
TRBJ2-7,many,TRBV7-9,TRBD2,CASSSNRRLAGGHEQYF,TGTGCCAGCAGCTCGAACCGCAGACTAGCGGGAGGCCACGAGCAGTACTTC
TRBJ2-2,many,TRBV6-4,.,CASSDTSSRELFF,TGTGCCAGCAGTGATACGTCGTCGCGGGAGCTGTTTTTT